This TCR beta chain derives from a study of cytomegalovirus exposure and HLA in healthy donors. General study points: Among TCR sequences, most were rare, though some public TCRs appeared in many donors. In vitro checks showed that a few CMV-associated chains really do target CMV antigens. Cytomegalovirus status was reportedly diagnosed by the classifier with high specificity and sensitivity.

Of note for this clone: Its antigen remains unidentified.

The donors were part of the validation cohort of roughly 130 subjects. That cohort was separate from the first cohort, which comprised under 700 subjects. Clones were read by immunoSEQ multiplex PCR, and TCRdb kept only the in-frame ones, dropping some. The table lists around 180,000 clones, around 88% of them singletons. This sequence originates from a woman under 30 in good health and CMV-seronegative. Input material: PBMCs.

In nucleotides, the CDR3 is TGTGCCAGCAGCATGGTGGGAGGCACTGAAGCTTTCTTT. As protein: CASSMVGGTEAFF. The chain combines TRBV7-9 with TRBJ1-1, with D hard to call. The CDR3 totals 13 residues. V lost 5 bases and J lost 4, with 11 bases in between. Per the germline V gene, CDR1 is SEHNR and CDR2 is FQNEAQ (reference sequence).